This T cell receptor (beta chain) was documented in a study of control samples from healthy donors and cancer patients. The method was immunoSEQ multiplex PCR; TCRdb's version includes in-frame clones alone and lacks a portion of them. The sample gives under 95,000 clones, approximately 84% of which show up once; more than 12% is in the top ten. The V gene's germline CDR1 is LNHDA and CDR2 SQIVND (reference sequence). Between the trimmed V and J ends, which lost 5 bases and 9 bases, there was a span of 14 bases. The CDR3 extends over 13 amino acids. The clonotype comes from a middle-aged man in good health. Sequenced sample: blood. V and J are TRBV19 and TRBJ2-1, with D perhaps given as TRBD1 or TRBD2 (6 bases each). The CDR3 here is CASSHGRGLEQFF. The CDR3 DNA follows: TGTGCCAGTAGTCATGGCAGGGGACTTGAGCAGTTCTTC.